A selection of T cell receptor beta chains follows, all from one sample in a study of shared clonotypes between healthy human individuals. Profiled with immunoSEQ multiplex PCR; TCRdb holds only in-frame clones, not every one. Of some 1,600,000 clones listed, 98% are singletons. The sample was naive CD4+ T cells sorted from blood. These receptors were obtained from a man aged 25 to 40 in good health. CDR3s include the opening cysteine and the closing phenylalanine or tryptophan. Each record gives: D gene, V gene, clone size, J gene, CDR3 DNA, CDR3 protein. The D gene is left open where the match is weak. A row's size may be missing; if present it is once, few, many or a size class.

TRBD1	TRBV6-5	NA	TRBJ2-1	TGTGCCAGCAGCGTAAGGGGACAGGATAACAATGAGCAGTTCTTC	CASSVRGQDNNEQFF
NA	TRBV18	NA	TRBJ2-1	TGTGCCAGCTCACCAGGGCAGGGCTACAATGAGCAGTTCTTC	CASSPGQGYNEQFF
NA	TRBV14	NA	TRBJ2-1	TGTGCCAGCAGCCAAGATTGGAGCTCCTACAATGAGCAGTTCTTC	CASSQDWSSYNEQFF
NA	TRBV9	NA	TRBJ2-7	TGTGCCAGCAGCAAACAGAGCTCCTACGAGCAGTACTTC	CASSKQSSYEQYF
NA	TRBV27	NA	TRBJ1-4	TGTGCCAGCAGCGCGCGAACGGGCGGCGATAAACTGTTTTTT	CASSARTGGDKLFF
NA	TRBV21-1	NA	TRBJ1-3	TGTGCCAGAGATACAGGGACCCGAAGCTCTGGAAACACCATATATTTT	CARDTGTRSSGNTIYF
NA	TRBV5-1	NA	TRBJ1-1	TGCGCCAGCAGCCCGACTCATCGGGCAGCTGAAGCTTTCTTT	CASSPTHRAAEAFF
TRBD2	TRBV5-1	NA	TRBJ2-5	TGCGCCAGCAGCTTGGTCGGCCAGCGGGATGAGACCCAGTACTTC	CASSLVGQRDETQYF
TRBD1	TRBV25-1	NA	TRBJ2-7	TGTGCCAGCAGCCGGACAGGGACCTACGAGCAGTACTTC	CASSRTGTYEQYF
NA	TRBV9	once	TRBJ2-5	TGTGCCAGCAGCGTAGACAGCAGACTCCAAGAGACCCAGTACTTC	CASSVDSRLQETQYF
TRBD1	TRBV7-2	few	TRBJ2-1	TGTGCCAGCAGCTTAGGCCCGGGACAGTACAATGAGCAGTTCTTC	CASSLGPGQYNEQFF